A single sample gave rise to the 29 T cell receptor beta chains below, sequenced in a study of blood T cell repertoires in COVID-19. The protocol was immunoSEQ multiplex PCR, while the TCRdb copy is restricted to in-frame clones and leaves out a portion. The data show about 120,000 clones, with 80% to 90% seen just once and around 30% held by the top ten. The sample was peripheral blood. Receptors originate from a man between 65 and 79 years old with active or convalescent COVID-19.

This clone came up once. The V gene is TRBV19, the J gene TRBJ2-7; D may be TRBD2 (6 bases). Germline CDR1 LNHDA, CDR2 SQIVND (reference sequence). The CDR3 totals 14 residues. Trimming took off 5 bases at V and 3 bases at J, with 14 bases between the two ends. CDR3 sequence: CASSRTSEGYEQYF. DNA for the CDR3: TGTGCCAGTAGTCGAACCTCGGAGGGCTACGAGCAGTACTTC. Full variable domain (rest looked up from reference TRBV19 and TRBJ2-7): DGGITQSPKYLFRKEGQNVTLSCEQNLNHDAMYWYRQDPGQGLRLIYYSQIVNDFQKGDIAEGYSVSREKKESFPLTVTSAQKNPTAFYLCASSRTSEGYEQYFGPGTRLTVT.

This clone showed up just once. The V and J genes are TRBV5-1 and TRBJ2-3; 10 bases fit TRBD2. Germline assignment: CDR1 SGHRS and CDR2 YFSETQ. J was trimmed by 1 base and V by 0 bases; bases with no gene match: 2. The CDR3 runs to 16 residues. Here the CDR3 reads CASSLGGTSGTDTQYF. The CDR3 DNA reads as TGCGCCAGCAGCTTGGGGGGGACTAGCGGCACAGATACGCAGTATTTT. Filled out from reference TRBV5-1 and TRBJ2-3, the complete variable domain reads KAGVTQTPRYLIKTRGQQVTLSCSPISGHRSVSWYQQTPGQGLQFLFEYFSETQRNKGNFPGRFSGRQFSNSRSEMNVSTLELGDSALYLCASSLGGTSGTDTQYFGPGTRLTVL.

The J gene is TRBJ1-5, the V gene TRBV28, with D uncertain. Germline CDR1 reads MDHEN; CDR2 reads SYDVKM. The germline V and J ends were trimmed by 3 bases and 2 bases, with 14 bases remaining between them. The CDR3 loop spans 16 amino acids. In DNA, the CDR3 is TGTGCCAGCAGTTTTAGGAGGGCGCAAGGCAATCAGCCCCAGCATTTT. Translating gives CASSFRRAQGNQPQHF.

This chain joins TRBV29-1 and TRBJ1-6; 7 nucleotides agree with TRBD1. Trimming took 6 bases from V and 7 from J; bases not matched to a gene: 12. CDR3 length equals 15 residues. The V gene's germline CDR1 is SQVTM and CDR2 ANQGSEA. This CDR3 is CSVAVGQAVNSPLHF. Here the CDR3 DNA reads TGCAGCGTGGCAGTAGGACAGGCAGTGAATTCACCCCTCCACTTT.

This clone was counted once. V usage is TRBV6-6 and J usage is TRBJ2-3, with 12 nucleotides matching TRBD2. This CDR3 region has 15 residues. V shed 6 bases and J 8 bases; nucleotides not matched to a gene: 9. Germline loops: CDR1 MNHNY, CDR2 SVGAGI (reference sequence). In DNA, the CDR3 is TGTGCCAGCAGGGACCTAGCGGGAGGGGAAGGTACGCAGTATTTT. Its protein product is CASRDLAGGEGTQYF.

Comment on this clone: This CDR3 is also generated by other DNA sequences in the sample. The chain joins TRBV7-9 to TRBJ1-1, with D maybe TRBD1 (5 bases). Per the germline V gene, CDR1 is SEHNR and CDR2 is FQNEAQ (reference sequence). The CDR3 runs to 13 residues. V lost 5 bases and J 1 base, leaving 8 bases between the germline ends. CDR3 sequence reads: CASSQGQNTEAFF. The DNA of the CDR3 is TGTGCCAGCAGCCAGGGCCAGAACACTGAAGCTTTCTTT.

The chain has TRBV3-1 (or the pseudogene TRBV3-2) and TRBJ2-2; 14 bases map to TRBD2. The V segment lost 4 bases and the J segment 4 bases; nucleotides outside the gene matches: 8. The germline CDR1 and CDR2 sequences are LGHDT and YNNKEL (reference sequence). The CDR3 has 18 residues. The CDR3 region has the DNA TGTGCCAGCAGCCCGGGACTAGCGGGAGATCGGATCACCGGGGAGCTGTTTTTT. Protein: CASSPGLAGDRITGELFF.

This clone was recorded only once. This chain connects TRBV4-1 to TRBJ2-5; D gene unclear. V was trimmed by 0 bases and J by 5 bases, leaving 7 bases between them. The CDR3 length is 13 residues. CDR1 and CDR2 from the germline V gene are MGHRA and YSYEKL. CDR3: CASSQDWAETQYF. In DNA, the CDR3 is TGCGCCAGCAGCCAAGATTGGGCTGAGACCCAGTACTTC.

The chain employs TRBV27 and TRBJ2-1; 12 bases are shared with TRBD2. This CDR3 is 20 amino acids long. The trim removed 6 bases at V and 6 bases at J, leaving 21 bases unmatched. CDR1 MNHEY and CDR2 SMNVEV come from the germline V gene (reference sequence). CDR3 sequence reads: CASSLNGLMTSGRSSNEQFF. The CDR3 DNA sequence: TGTGCCAGCAGCCTGAATGGCCTAATGACTAGCGGGAGATCCAGCAATGAGCAGTTCTTC.

This rearrangement joins TRBV27 to TRBJ2-3; 16 bases line up with TRBD2. J was trimmed by 2 bases and V by 2 bases; bases with no gene match: 10. CDR1 and CDR2 from the germline V gene are MNHEY and SMNVEV (reference sequence). This CDR3 contains 20 residues. The CDR3 DNA sequence: TGTGCCAGCAGTTTAAGAGGGACTAGCGGGAGGGCAAAGAACACAGATACGCAGTATTTT. It translates to CASSLRGTSGRAKNTDTQYF.

The CDR3: CASSLRGLAGTDTQYF. In DNA, the CDR3 is TGTGCCAGCAGCTTAAGGGGACTAGCGGGAACAGATACGCAGTATTTT. The rearrangement links TRBV11-2 to TRBJ2-3; the match to TRBD2 covers 13 bases. The V gene's germline CDR1 is SGHAT and CDR2 FQNNGV. The CDR3 has 16 residues. The junction had 2 bases not matched to a gene; V was cut back by 2 bases and J by 3 bases.

The rearrangement links TRBV28 to TRBJ1-1, with 8 bases lining up with TRBD1. CDR3 length: 16 amino acids. The junction had 9 bases not matched to a gene; V was cut back by 4 bases and J by 2 bases. Looked up from germline, CDR1 is MDHEN and CDR2 is SYDVKM. The CDR3 region is CASSYEGRGLNTEAFF. The CDR3 DNA reads as TGTGCCAGCAGTTATGAGGGCAGGGGGCTAAACACTGAAGCTTTCTTT.

The J gene is TRBJ2-7, the V gene TRBV6-5, with D possibly being TRBD2 (6 bases). The CDR3 runs 14 residues. Germline V CDR1 and CDR2: MNHEY, SVGAGI. V dropped 6 bases and J dropped 0 bases, with 12 bases sitting between them. The CDR3 nucleotides are TGTGCCAGCAGCCAGGAGGGATCCTCCTACGAGCAGTACTTC. It translates to CASSQEGSSYEQYF.

This rearrangement joins TRBV19 to TRBJ1-5, with D tentatively TRBD1 (6 bases). V lost 5 bases to trimming and J lost 7 bases, with 15 bases between them. This CDR3 is 14 amino acids long. The germline V gene has CDR1 LNHDA and CDR2 SQIVND (reference sequence). The CDR3 DNA reads TGTGCCAGTAGTCGGAGGACAGACAAGCAGCCCCAGCATTTT. Translated: CASSRRTDKQPQHF.

This clone was counted only a few times. The chain uses TRBV2 and TRBJ2-3; 7 bases are shared with TRBD1. CDR1 and CDR2 from the germline V gene are SNHLY and FYNNEI. The junction had 5 bases not matched to a gene; V was cut back by 6 bases and J by 2 bases. This CDR3 contains 14 residues. DNA for the CDR3: TGTGCCAGCAGCCGGGGACAGCTCACAGATACGCAGTATTTT. Translating it yields CASSRGQLTDTQYF.

J is TRBJ1-1 and V is TRBV28, with TRBD1 identical over 8 bases. This CDR3 comprises 14 residues. Per the germline V gene, CDR1 is MDHEN and CDR2 is SYDVKM. Trimming cost V 8 bases and J 8 bases; bases outside gene matches: 13. The CDR3 DNA sequence: TGTGCCAGCGCCGGGACAGGTGATTGGGACGAAGCTTTCTTT. As protein: CASAGTGDWDEAFF.

V gene TRBV28 combines with J gene TRBJ1-3; 9 positions match TRBD1. CDR1 and CDR2 (germline): MDHEN, SYDVKM. This CDR3 is built from 15 residues. V was clipped by 10 bases and J by 4 bases; unmatched bases: 11. The CDR3 bases are TGTGCCACCATGCTCTGGACAGGGGCCGGAAACACCATATATTTT. Translation: CATMLWTGAGNTIYF.

J is TRBJ1-5 and V is TRBV28; 8 bases are a match to TRBD1. Looked up from germline, CDR1 is MDHEN and CDR2 is SYDVKM. CDR3 length: 14 residues. V shed 6 bases and J 7 bases; nucleotides not matched to a gene: 8. CDR3 DNA sequence: TGTGCCAGCAGCATAGGACAGGGTTGGCAGCCCCAGCATTTT. Translated: CASSIGQGWQPQHF.

This clone turned up a few times. This rearrangement joins TRBV18 to TRBJ2-7; TRBD1 matches at 7 bases. CDR1 is KGHSH, CDR2 LQKENI, per germline. V dropped 3 bases and J dropped 6; count of bases not matched to a gene: 11. The CDR3 is 15 residues long. This CDR3 is CASSPPGTVRFEQYF. In DNA form, the CDR3 reads TGTGCCAGCTCACCTCCCGGGACAGTCCGATTCGAGCAGTACTTC.

The rearrangement links TRBV27 to TRBJ1-2, with D possibly matching TRBD1 (5 bases). V lost 8 bases and J 6 bases, leaving 13 bases between the germline ends. CDR3 length: 12 residues. Germline V gene data show CDR1 as MNHEY and CDR2 as SMNVEV (reference sequence). CDR3 nucleotide sequence: TGTGCCAGCGGGACTTACAAAAATGGCTACACCTTC. Translation gives CASGTYKNGYTF.

This chain connects TRBV13 to TRBJ1-6; 7 bases agree with TRBD1. CDR3 size: 19 residues. The junction had 15 bases not matched to a gene; V was cut back by 0 bases and J by 7 bases. CDR1 PRHDT and CDR2 FYEKMQ come from the germline V gene (reference sequence). CDR3 residues: CASSLGLRGLGEDNSPLHF. The CDR3 coding sequence is TGTGCCAGCAGCTTAGGATTAAGGGGGCTCGGAGAGGACAATTCACCCCTCCACTTT.

The rearrangement uses TRBV7-9 and TRBJ1-3; TRBD1 matches 7 bases. In germline, CDR1 is SEHNR, CDR2 FQNEAQ (reference sequence). With 1 base clipped from V and 1 base from J, the junction kept 1 base outside the gene matches. The CDR3 sequence is 15 residues long. This CDR3 is CASSLGGQSGNTIYF. The DNA for the CDR3 is TGTGCCAGCAGCTTAGGGGGACAGTCTGGAAACACCATATATTTT.

This clone was seen a few times. The chain is built from TRBV6-2 or TRBV6-3 and TRBJ2-3; D gene uncertain. The germline CDR1 and CDR2 sequences are MNHEY and SVGEGT. The CDR3 covers 17 residues. Trimming removed 2 bases at V and 0 bases at J, with 15 bases between. CDR3 DNA: TGTGCCAGCAGTTACCCCCTGGCCGCTGCTAGCACAGATACGCAGTATTTT. Its translation is CASSYPLAAASTDTQYF.

Of note for this clone: The sample carries other DNA sequences with the same CDR3. The chain has TRBV28 and TRBJ2-7, with a tentative D call TRBD1 (6 bases). The CDR3 covers 12 residues. The germline V gene encodes CDR1 MDHEN and CDR2 SYDVKM. Trimming removed 5 bases from V and 2 bases from J, with 7 bases in between. CDR3 sequence reads: CASSPGAYEQYF. DNA of the CDR3: TGTGCCAGCAGTCCAGGGGCCTACGAGCAGTACTTC.

The rearrangement uses TRBV19 and TRBJ2-2; D is perhaps TRBD2 (5 bases). The V gene lost 8 bases and the J gene lost 4 bases, with 5 bases spanning the gap. Per germline, CDR1 LNHDA and CDR2 SQIVND (reference sequence). This CDR3 region has 11 residues. CDR3 residues: CASGLTGELFF. CDR3 in DNA: TGTGCCAGTGGACTCACCGGGGAGCTGTTTTTT.

This chain joins TRBV5-8 and TRBJ1-1; D gene ambiguous. With 4 bases removed from V and 5 bases from J, the gap between germline ends came to 9 bases. Germline V gives CDR1 SGHTS, CDR2 YDEGEE. The CDR3 contains 12 residues. The CDR3 region has the DNA TGTGCCAGCAGCCGGGAGCGTACTGAAGCTTTCTTT. Protein product: CASSRERTEAFF.

As DNA, the CDR3 is TGTGCCAGCAGCCCCGGGGGATTAGGGGCGGGTGAGCAGTTCTTC. This gives the protein CASSPGGLGAGEQFF. V and J are TRBV27 and TRBJ2-1, with D maybe TRBD2 (6 bases). The CDR3 spans 15 residues. Germline-derived CDR1 and CDR2 are MNHEY and SMNVEV (reference sequence). V lost 6 bases, J lost 9 bases, and 21 bases lay in between.

This chain links TRBV28 with TRBJ1-5; 12 bases match TRBD1. The V segment lost 6 bases and the J segment 2 bases; nucleotides outside the gene matches: 5. Germline V CDR1 and CDR2: MDHEN, SYDVKM. The CDR3 covers 16 residues. The CDR3 DNA reads TGTGCCAGCAGGCCCGGGACAGGGGGCGGCAATCAGCCCCAGCATTTT. Its translation: CASRPGTGGGNQPQHF.

The chain carries TRBV5-5 and TRBJ1-1; maybe TRBD1 (5 bases). CDR1 is SGHKS, CDR2 YYEKEE, per germline (reference sequence). The V end was cut by 5 bases, the J end by 1 base, with 9 bases between. CDR3 length: 13 residues. The CDR3 nucleotides read TGTGCCAGCAGGGAAAGGGGGAACACTGAAGCTTTCTTT. This codes for CASRERGNTEAFF.